The clone carrying this T cell receptor (beta chain) was observed many times. The target antigen is unknown. The source of the sample is a study of T cells in Graves' hyperthyroidism and ophthalmopathy. Amplified TCR beta CDR3 regions derived from RNA transcripts. RT-PCR in the first round (using the HTBI primer set) targeted the TCR CDR3. TCRdb recomputed calls from the multiplex PCR reads with MiXCR, one row per CDR3 protein. The top ten hold over 30% of the sample, which has about 640,000 distinct CDR3 sequences, more than 20% seen once. From germline, CDR1 is SGHTA and CDR2 FQGNSA. Unmatched junction bases numbered 1, after V lost 4 bases and J lost 3 bases. CDR3 length: 13 amino acids. Overall study results and limits: Model-based prediction identified ophthalmopathy a median roughly 6.1 months prior to its onset. Researchers report that a 13 V-J model separated ophthalmopathy from stable hyperthyroidism. Blood also carried most thyroid clonotypes expanded above 0.001.

The receptor comes from a man aged 25 to 40 with Graves' ophthalmopathy. The chain combines TRBV7-2 with TRBJ2-3; 7 nucleotides align to TRBD1. The sequenced material came from blood. The CDR3 bases are TGTGCCAGCAGCTCACAGGGGACAGATACGCAGTATTTT. This encodes CASSSQGTDTQYF.